This T cell receptor (beta chain) was captured by sequencing in a study of early stage breast cancer tumors. Overall study context: Of 15 to 20 invasive breast tumors, more than ten were hormone receptor-positive, HER2-negative. Findings and caveats of the study: In about 90% of the 16 patients, blood comparison separated tumor from normal breast. Commonly generated sequences made up most enriched TCRB sequences shared between patients. Bulk DNA sequencing of unsorted cells missed chain pairing and markers.

Germline V CDR1 and CDR2: SGHNT, YYREEE (reference sequence). The CDR3 loop spans 16 amino acids. V gave up 4 bases and J gave up 0 bases, with 17 bases separating them. The data were produced by immunoSEQ multiplex PCR, yet TCRdb's version contains in-frame clones alone and is incomplete. Of about 51,000 clones listed, around 80% are singletons. As for this clone: Its antigen is not identified.

Input material: blood. The clonotype comes from a person aged 40-50 years with breast cancer. The chain joins TRBV5-4 to TRBJ2-7; the D gene is possibly TRBD1 (7 bases). The CDR3, as DNA: TGTGCCAGCAGCGGAGGGGGGACAGCCTTCTCCTACGAGCAGTACTTC. Protein product: CASSGGGTAFSYEQYF. The full variable domain, rest sourced from reference TRBV5-4 and TRBJ2-7, is ETGVTQSPTHLIKTRGQQVTLRCSSQSGHNTVSWYQQALGQGPQFIFQYYREEENGRGNFPPRFSGLQFPNYSSELNVNALELDDSALYLCASSGGGTAFSYEQYFGPGTRLTVT.